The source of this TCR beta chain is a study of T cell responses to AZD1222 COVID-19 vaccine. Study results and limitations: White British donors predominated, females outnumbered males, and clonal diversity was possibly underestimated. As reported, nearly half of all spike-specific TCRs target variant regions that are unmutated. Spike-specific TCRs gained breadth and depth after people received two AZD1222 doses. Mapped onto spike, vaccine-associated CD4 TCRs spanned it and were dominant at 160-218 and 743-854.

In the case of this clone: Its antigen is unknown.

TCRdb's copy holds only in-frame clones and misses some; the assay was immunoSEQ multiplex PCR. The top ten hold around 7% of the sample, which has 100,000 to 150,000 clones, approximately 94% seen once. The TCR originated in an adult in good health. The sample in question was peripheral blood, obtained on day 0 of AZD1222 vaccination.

This CDR3 reads CASSEATLRGRAFF. The CDR3 region has the DNA TGTGCCAGCAGTGAAGCCACCCTTCGGGGTAGAGCTTTCTTT. The chain is built from TRBV2 and TRBJ1-1; D is unresolved. Trimming shortened V by 0 bases and J by 10 bases, and 15 bases separated the two germline ends. The CDR3 has 14 residues. Germline V gives CDR1 SNHLY, CDR2 FYNNEI.